Shown below are 18 T cell receptor beta chains from a single sample sequenced in a study of T-cell memory formation after mild COVID-19. MiXCR, applied by TCRdb to the 5' RACE reads, yields one record per CDR3 protein. Of 45,000 to 50,000 distinct CDR3 sequences in the sample, under 7.5% were seen once. The sequenced sample was PBMCs or a T cell subset sorted from them (not recorded which). The receptors were sampled from a man aged 18 to 29 who had mild COVID-19 (a few samples of this study predate the infection). Cell type and time point are not known.

V and J are TRBV11-3 and TRBJ2-3, with unresolved D. The germline V gene has CDR1 SGHNT and CDR2 YENEEA. Trimming cost V 3 bases and J 4 bases, with 8 bases left between them. The CDR3 extends over 13 amino acids. The CDR3 loop is CASSFSIADTQYF. The CDR3 nucleotides are TGTGCCAGCAGCTTTTCTATTGCAGATACGCAGTATTTT.

This clonotype turned up a few times. This rearrangement joins TRBV21-1 to TRBJ2-7. TRBV21-1 counts as a pseudogene. The CDR3 is 13 residues long. The DNA of the CDR3 is TGTGCCAGCAGCAAAAAGAGCTCCTACGAGCAGTACGTC. Residues: CASSKKSSYEQYV.

This chain connects TRBV20-1 to TRBJ1-1; possible D gene TRBD1, 5 bases. This CDR3 comprises 14 residues. In germline, CDR1 is DFQATT, CDR2 SNEGSKA (reference sequence). Trimming cost V 3 bases and J 4 bases, with 15 bases left between them. The CDR3, as DNA: TGCAGTGCTAGGTGGGGCGGGGTAGTCACTGAAGCTTTCTTT. Protein: CSARWGGVVTEAFF.

This clonotype was seen ten or more times. The chain links TRBV5-1 to TRBJ2-2; D ambiguous. The germline V and J ends were trimmed by 2 bases and 6 bases, with 8 bases remaining between them. CDR1 is SGHRS and CDR2 is YFSETQ in the germline V gene. The CDR3 runs 13 residues. CDR3 nucleotides: TGCGCCAGCAGCTTTCGAGCTCCCGGGGAGCTGTTTTTT. Amino acid sequence: CASSFRAPGELFF. Full variable domain (missing parts from reference TRBV5-1 and TRBJ2-2): KAGVTQTPRYLIKTRGQQVTLSCSPISGHRSVSWYQQTPGQGLQFLFEYFSETQRNKGNFPGRFSGRQFSNSRSEMNVSTLELGDSALYLCASSFRAPGELFFGEGSRLTVL.

This clonotype was seen ten or more times. The chain employs TRBV7-2 and TRBJ1-4; TRBD1 might be the D (5 bases). This CDR3 has 16 residues. From germline, CDR1 is SGHTA and CDR2 FQGNSA. Trimming removed 3 bases from V and 7 bases from J, with 18 bases in between. The CDR3 DNA follows: TGTGCCAGCAGCTTCTCTTTCGAACAGGCGCGTGAAAAACTGTTTTTT. As protein: CASSFSFEQAREKLFF. Full variable domain (rest looked up from reference TRBV7-2 and TRBJ1-4): GAGVSQSPSNKVTEKGKDVELRCDPISGHTALYWYRQSLGQGLEFLIYFQGNSAPDKSGLPSDRFSAERTGGSVSTLTIQRTQQEDSAVYLCASSFSFEQAREKLFFGSGTQLSVL.

This clonotype has ten or more counts. This chain links TRBV28 with TRBJ2-5; D gene unclear. V shed 2 bases and J shed 4 bases, with 8 bases lying between them. Per the germline V gene, CDR1 is MDHEN and CDR2 is SYDVKM. The CDR3 is 13 residues long. The CDR3 bases are TGTGCCAGCAGTTTAATTCGACGAGAGACCCAGTACTTC. It encodes CASSLIRRETQYF.

This clonotype turned up a few times. This chain links TRBV10-3 with TRBJ2-5; D may correspond to TRBD1 or TRBD2 (6 bases each). From germline, CDR1 is ENHRY and CDR2 SYGVKD. The CDR3 has 15 amino acids. Between the trimmed V and J ends, which lost 3 bases and 2 bases, there was a span of 13 bases. The CDR3, as DNA: TGTGCCATCAGTGATTCTAGGGGGGCTCAAGAGACCCAGTACTTC. Amino acid sequence: CAISDSRGAQETQYF.

The rearrangement uses TRBV10-3 and TRBJ1-5; D uncertain. The CDR3 length is 15 residues. Trimming removed 9 bases from V and 1 base from J, with 16 bases in between. Germline CDR1 reads ENHRY; CDR2 reads SYGVKD. The CDR3 coding sequence is TGTGCCATTGGACCCCCCTTGGGAAGCAATCAGCCCCAGCATTTT. Residues: CAIGPPLGSNQPQHF.

V and J are TRBV7-2 and TRBJ2-4; D is possibly TRBD2 (7 bases). The CDR3 is made up of 14 amino acids. V lost 6 bases, J lost 2 bases, and 11 bases lay in between. Germline CDR1 and CDR2: SGHTA and FQGNSA. CDR3 region: CASREGGTKNIQYF. As DNA, the CDR3 is TGTGCCAGCAGAGAGGGGGGGACCAAAAACATTCAGTACTTC.

This clonotype was seen many times. The gene calls are TRBV7-6 and TRBJ2-5; the D call may be TRBD1 or TRBD2 (6 bases each). Per germline, CDR1 SGHVS and CDR2 FNYEAQ. The V end lost 7 bases, the J end lost 6 bases, and 24 bases lay between the germline ends. The CDR3 has 16 amino acids. CDR3 sequence: CASTQAPRGHVKTQYF. The CDR3, as DNA: TGTGCCAGCACCCAGGCCCCACGGGGGCATGTTAAGACCCAGTACTTC.

This clonotype was counted only a few times. The chain links TRBV7-9 to TRBJ2-1, with 7 bases identical to TRBD2. CDR1 is SEHNR, CDR2 FQNEAQ, per germline (reference sequence). The junction had 9 bases not matched to a gene; V was cut back by 5 bases and J by 5 bases. This CDR3 comprises 15 residues. CDR3 in DNA: TGTGCCAGCAGCATTCTCGGGGGGAACGACAATGAGCAGTTCTTC. It translates to CASSILGGNDNEQFF.

Ten or more counts support this clonotype. The chain is built from TRBV12-3 or TRBV12-4 and TRBJ2-7, with no clear D. Trimming stripped 4 bases from V and 0 bases from J, with 19 bases between. The CDR3 sequence is 17 residues long. The CDR3 is CASSSYATGPPSYEQYF. CDR3 bases: TGTGCCAGCAGTTCGTACGCTACCGGCCCGCCCTCCTACGAGCAGTACTTC.

There are many counts of this clonotype. The chain employs TRBV11-1 and TRBJ2-1, with D possibly matching TRBD2 (5 bases). This CDR3 has 14 amino acids. V gave up 7 bases and J gave up 4 bases, with 14 bases separating them. Germline CDR1 SGHAT, CDR2 FQDESV (reference sequence). The CDR3 reads CASIQEDGYNEQFF. The CDR3, as DNA: TGTGCCAGCATTCAGGAGGACGGTTACAATGAGCAGTTCTTC.

The table lists this clonotype with a few counts. The chain couples TRBV5-1 to TRBJ2-3; perhaps TRBD2 as D (5 bases). Trimming stripped 4 bases from V and 2 bases from J, with 23 bases between. From germline, CDR1 is SGHRS and CDR2 YFSETQ. The CDR3 is 18 residues long. CDR3 sequence: CASSPRSGWRLITDTQYF. In DNA form, the CDR3 reads TGCGCCAGCAGCCCTCGATCTGGGTGGAGGCTTATCACAGATACGCAGTATTTT.

This chain joins TRBV7-2 and TRBJ1-1; D unclear. Trimming took 5 bases from V and 1 from J, leaving 5 bases between them. The CDR3 totals 12 residues. CDR1 is SGHTA and CDR2 is FQGNSA in the germline V gene. The CDR3 loop is CASSIWNTEAFF. CDR3 bases: TGTGCCAGCAGCATCTGGAACACTGAAGCTTTCTTT.

In this sample, this clonotype turned up a few times. The rearrangement joins TRBV9 to TRBJ2-3; 10 nucleotides line up with TRBD1. V trimming: 3 bases; J trimming: 1 base; junction bases outside the gene matches: 2. The CDR3 consists of 15 residues. CDR1 and CDR2 (germline): SGDLS, YYNGEE. CDR3: CASSDGTGGTDTQYF. Written as DNA, the CDR3 is TGTGCCAGCAGCGACGGGACAGGGGGCACAGATACGCAGTATTTT.

This clonotype has at least ten counts. The V call is TRBV5-1, the J call TRBJ2-7; D assignment may be TRBD1 or TRBD2 (5 bases each). Germline values: CDR1 SGHRS, CDR2 YFSETQ. V was pared by 3 bases and J by 5 bases, with 12 bases between. The CDR3 length is 13 residues. The CDR3 sequence: CASSSGTLDEQYF. In DNA form, the CDR3 reads TGCGCCAGCAGCTCAGGGACCCTCGACGAGCAGTACTTC.

In this sample, this clonotype turned up many times. The chain combines TRBV5-1 with TRBJ2-3, with 7 bases matching TRBD2. V shed 0 bases, J shed 2 bases, and the junction held 6 bases outside the gene matches. Per the germline V gene, CDR1 is SGHRS and CDR2 is YFSETQ. CDR3 length: 16 amino acids. The CDR3 reads CASSLGLAVPTDTQYF. DNA of the CDR3: TGCGCCAGCAGCTTGGGGCTAGCGGTTCCCACAGATACGCAGTATTTT.